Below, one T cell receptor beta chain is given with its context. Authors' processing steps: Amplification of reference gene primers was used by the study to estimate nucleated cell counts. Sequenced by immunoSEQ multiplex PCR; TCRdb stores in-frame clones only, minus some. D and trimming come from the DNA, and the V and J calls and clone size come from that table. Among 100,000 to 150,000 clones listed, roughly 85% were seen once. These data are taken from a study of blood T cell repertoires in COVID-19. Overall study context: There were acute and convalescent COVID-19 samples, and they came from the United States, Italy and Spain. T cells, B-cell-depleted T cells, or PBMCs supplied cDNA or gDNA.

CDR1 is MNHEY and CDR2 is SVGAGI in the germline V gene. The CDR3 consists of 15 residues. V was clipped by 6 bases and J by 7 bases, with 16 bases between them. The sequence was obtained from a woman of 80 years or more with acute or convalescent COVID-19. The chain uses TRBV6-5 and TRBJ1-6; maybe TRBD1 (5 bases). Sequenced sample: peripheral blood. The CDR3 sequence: CASRLRETENSPLHF. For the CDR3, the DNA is TGTGCCAGCAGACTCCGCGAGACAGAGAATTCACCCCTCCACTTT.